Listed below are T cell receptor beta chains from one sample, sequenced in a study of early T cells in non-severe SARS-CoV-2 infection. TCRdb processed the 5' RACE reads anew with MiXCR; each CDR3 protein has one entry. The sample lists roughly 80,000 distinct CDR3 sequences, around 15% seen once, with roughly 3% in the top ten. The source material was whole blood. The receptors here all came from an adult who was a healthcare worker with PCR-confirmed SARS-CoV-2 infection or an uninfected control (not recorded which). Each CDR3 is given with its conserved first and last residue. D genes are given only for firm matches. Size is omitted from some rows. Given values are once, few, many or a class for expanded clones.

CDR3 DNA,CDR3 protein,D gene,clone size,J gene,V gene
TGTGCCAGCACCCGACAAGATACGCAGTATTTT,CASTRQDTQYF,.,many,TRBJ2-3,TRBV6-6
TGTGCCAGCAGCTTAATAGCGGGCCCCTTGGATGCAATGGTGAAACTGTTTTTT,CASSLIAGPLDAMVKLFF,.,many,TRBJ1-4,TRBV11-2
TGTGCCAGCAGCTCCCAGGGCTCTAGCACAGATACGCAGTATTTT,CASSSQGSSTDTQYF,.,once,TRBJ2-3,TRBV5-4
TGCAGCGTTGTCCCTGGCCTGAACACCGGGGAGCTGTTTTTT,CSVVPGLNTGELFF,.,few,TRBJ2-2,TRBV29-1
TGTGCCAGCTCACCCGTGGGGGACGGCCCCCAAGAGACCCAGTACTTC,CASSPVGDGPQETQYF,.,few,TRBJ2-5,TRBV18
TGCAGTGCTAGCCGACCGGGCCTCCAAGAGACCCAGTACTTC,CSASRPGLQETQYF,.,.,TRBJ2-5,TRBV20-1
TGTGCCAGCAGCGGGACAGGCGGACGGCGGAGGGGGTACGAGCAGTACTTC,CASSGTGGRRRGYEQYF,TRBD1,.,TRBJ2-7,TRBV11-2
TGTGCCAGCAGTTCGACAGGGGAAGGGACTGAAGCTTTCTTT,CASSSTGEGTEAFF,TRBD1,.,TRBJ1-1,TRBV6-6
TGTGCCAGCAGCTTAGAACCGGGGGGGCTCGAGCAGTACTTC,CASSLEPGGLEQYF,TRBD2,few,TRBJ2-7,TRBV7-6
TGCAGCGTTGAAGGAGGGATTCGCCACAATGAGCAGTTCTTC,CSVEGGIRHNEQFF,.,many,TRBJ2-1,TRBV29-1
TGCAGCGCAGTGGGACACTCCGGGACCTTGGCCGACACCGGGGAGCTGTTTTTT,CSAVGHSGTLADTGELFF,.,many,TRBJ2-2,TRBV29-1
TGTGCCAGCAGCCAGTCAAGAATGGATCTAGCCAAAAACATTCAGTACTTC,CASSQSRMDLAKNIQYF,.,few,TRBJ2-4,TRBV3-1
TGTGCCAGCAGAAAGATCCAGCGGGAGGAGTACGAGCAGTACTTC,CASRKIQREEYEQYF,TRBD2,many,TRBJ2-7,TRBV6-2/TRBV6-3
TGTGCCAGTACCGCAACCGGGCCAGCAGGGACCCAGTACTTC,CASTATGPAGTQYF,.,few,TRBJ2-5,TRBV19
TGTGCCAGCAGCTCCGTTTTGGGCCCGGAAAAACTGTTTTTT,CASSSVLGPEKLFF,.,.,TRBJ1-4,TRBV3-1
TGCGCCAGCAGCCAAGGTGGGCACGGAAGCTATGGCTACACCTTC,CASSQGGHGSYGYTF,.,.,TRBJ1-2,TRBV4-1
TGTGCCAGCAGTTTAAGGGGGGGATCCTCCTACGAGCAGTACTTC,CASSLRGGSSYEQYF,.,many,TRBJ2-7,TRBV27
TGTGCCAGCAGTGCTACCCGGAGGTCAGATACGCAGTATTTT,CASSATRRSDTQYF,.,many,TRBJ2-3,TRBV12-3/TRBV12-4
TGTGCCAGCAGCTTGTACGGGGGGCGCCCCGGAACCGGGGAGCTGTTTTTT,CASSLYGGRPGTGELFF,.,.,TRBJ2-2,TRBV5-6
TGTGCCAGTATCGGGACAGGATGGACTAGCGGGAGAAACGAGCAGTACTTC,CASIGTGWTSGRNEQYF,TRBD2,many,TRBJ2-7,TRBV2
TGTGCCAGCTCCCCTTACGCGGGGGACACTGAAGCTTTCTTT,CASSPYAGDTEAFF,.,.,TRBJ1-1,TRBV18
TGCGCCAGCAGCTTGGGTACCTGGAACACCGGGGAGCTGTTTTTT,CASSLGTWNTGELFF,.,.,TRBJ2-2,TRBV5-1
TGTGCCAGCAGCTCGACGGGGTTCTACGAGCAGTACTTC,CASSSTGFYEQYF,.,few,TRBJ2-7,TRBV5-5
TGTGCCAGCAGCCAAACCCGACAGGGGGCGAATGTTAATGAGCAGTTCTTC,CASSQTRQGANVNEQFF,TRBD1,many,TRBJ2-1,TRBV4-2
TGTGCCAGTAGTACAGGGTTGTTGGGCTCCTATAATTCACCCCTCCACTTT,CASSTGLLGSYNSPLHF,.,.,TRBJ1-6,TRBV6-5
TGTGCCAGCAGCTCCAGTCCCAAAGACGGGGAGCTGTTTTTT,CASSSSPKDGELFF,.,many,TRBJ2-2,TRBV7-9
TGCAGTGCCGCTAACACCGCCAAAAACATTCAGTACTTC,CSAANTAKNIQYF,.,.,TRBJ2-4,TRBV20-1
TGTGCCAGCAGCTTAGGAACTAGCGGGAAGAAGAATGAGCAGTTCTTC,CASSLGTSGKKNEQFF,TRBD2,many,TRBJ2-1,TRBV11-1
TGTGCCAGCAGCATACGCGGGGAGTTCACAGATACGCAGTATTTT,CASSIRGEFTDTQYF,.,few,TRBJ2-3,TRBV7-3
TGTGCCAGCAGCCAACAGGGTGGTAATTCACCCCTCCACTTT,CASSQQGGNSPLHF,.,many,TRBJ1-6,TRBV3-1
TGTGCCACCAGAGACTCCGGGACAGGGCGGACCGGGGAGCTGTTTTTT,CATRDSGTGRTGELFF,TRBD1,few,TRBJ2-2,TRBV24-1
TGTGCCAGCAGCTCGTGGGTCAATATGAACACTGAAGCTTTCTTT,CASSSWVNMNTEAFF,.,many,TRBJ1-1,TRBV7-6
TGCGCCAGCAGCCAAGATCGGACTAGCGGGAGAGGGGAGCAGTACTTC,CASSQDRTSGRGEQYF,TRBD2,many,TRBJ2-7,TRBV4-1
TGTGCCAGCAGCCAAGATTTTGGCCTCCTCTCCTACAATGAGCAGTTCTTC,CASSQDFGLLSYNEQFF,.,few,TRBJ2-1,TRBV14
TGTGCCAGCAGCTCCGAGCTAGCGGGAGAGACCCAGTACTTC,CASSSELAGETQYF,TRBD2,once,TRBJ2-5,TRBV2
TGTGCCAGCAGCCGCTGGACAGGCCTTTACTATGGCTACACCTTC,CASSRWTGLYYGYTF,TRBD1,many,TRBJ1-2,TRBV5-6
TGTGCCAGCAGCCGAGAGGCGGGACTGGACACCGGGGAGCTGTTTTTT,CASSREAGLDTGELFF,.,many,TRBJ2-2,TRBV3-1
TGCAGTGCTAGGGAGGCGGGGGTTACTGAAGCTTTCTTT,CSAREAGVTEAFF,.,many,TRBJ1-1,TRBV20-1
TGTGCTTCCAAGGGGGGACAGGGGTTTTTTGGGCAGTACTTC,CASKGGQGFFGQYF,TRBD1,few,TRBJ2-7,TRBV10-3
TGCAGTGCCCGTCTCGGGACAGGGACGAGTGTGACTAATGAAAAACTGTTTTTT,CSARLGTGTSVTNEKLFF,TRBD1,.,TRBJ1-4,TRBV20-1
TGCAGTGCTAGCACCGGGACAGGGGTTACTGGCTACACCTTC,CSASTGTGVTGYTF,TRBD1,few,TRBJ1-2,TRBV20-1
TGCGCCAGCAGCTTCACTAGCGGGGGGCAGTACTTC,CASSFTSGGQYF,TRBD2,.,TRBJ2-7,TRBV5-1
TGTGCCAGCGGTAGCGGGGTACCTAGCACAGATACGCAGTATTTT,CASGSGVPSTDTQYF,TRBD2,.,TRBJ2-3,TRBV7-9
TGTGCCAGCAGCGAAGGGACTAGCACAGATACGCAGTATTTT,CASSEGTSTDTQYF,.,.,TRBJ2-3,TRBV9
TGTGCCAGCAGCAGGGTCTGGAGCGGTTCCTACGAGCAGTACTTC,CASSRVWSGSYEQYF,.,.,TRBJ2-7,TRBV5-5
TGTGCCAGCAGTGAACGTGGACAGCTCGGGGAGCTGTTTTTT,CASSERGQLGELFF,.,few,TRBJ2-2,TRBV2
TGTGCCAGCAGCTGGCGACAGGGGATGAACACTGAAGCTTTCTTT,CASSWRQGMNTEAFF,TRBD1,.,TRBJ1-1,TRBV5-4
TGTGCCAGCAGCCCCGGAAAGTGGGGGGCTTTCTATGGCTACACCTTC,CASSPGKWGAFYGYTF,.,few,TRBJ1-2,TRBV9
TGTGCCAGCAGGAGGACAGGGGGCAATGAGCAGTTCTTC,CASRRTGGNEQFF,TRBD1,few,TRBJ2-1,TRBV12-3/TRBV12-4
TGTGCCAGCAGCACCCGGACTAGCGGGAGTGAAAATGAGCAGTTCTTC,CASSTRTSGSENEQFF,TRBD2,many,TRBJ2-1,TRBV7-9
TGTGCCAGCAGTTTCAGGGGTGGCGATGAGCAGTTCTTC,CASSFRGGDEQFF,.,.,TRBJ2-1,TRBV7-3
TGCAGCGGGCGAGGGGGGCGGTCAGATACGCAGTATTTT,CSGRGGRSDTQYF,.,once,TRBJ2-3,TRBV29-1
TGTGCCTGGGATAAGGGACAGGCACTAGCCAAAAACATTCAGTACTTC,CAWDKGQALAKNIQYF,TRBD1,.,TRBJ2-4,TRBV30
TGCGCCAGCAGCCAAGTCGGAGAGATCCCACCCCAGTACTTC,CASSQVGEIPPQYF,.,.,TRBJ2-7,TRBV4-1
TGCAGCGTTGAGCGGGAGGGCCTGACAGATACGCAGTATTTT,CSVEREGLTDTQYF,TRBD2,many,TRBJ2-3,TRBV29-1
TGTGCCAGCAGCCAATTATCTTCGTCAGATACGCAGTATTTT,CASSQLSSSDTQYF,.,.,TRBJ2-3,TRBV7-9